The text below deals with one TCR beta chain. Its antigen is not identified. Primers for the PCR totalled 60 Vbeta and 13 Jbeta. The method was immunoSEQ multiplex PCR; TCRdb's version includes in-frame clones alone and lacks a portion of them. The repertoire has around 150,000 clones, roughly 70% of them found once; the top ten carry over 4%. This entry is derived from a study of cytomegalovirus exposure and HLA in healthy donors. Study-wide background: The early release's HLA-typed donors yielded approximately 85 million unique TCRs.

Findings of the study overall: The CMV antigen specificity of a few CMV-associated chains was confirmed through in vitro analysis.

The CDR3 consists of 14 residues. Trimming left V 7 bases short and J 4 bases short, with 13 bases between. CDR1 and CDR2 (germline): LNHDA, SQIVND (reference sequence). The origin of this receptor is a man aged 45-65 years in good health and CMV-seropositive. The sample was PBMCs. The rearrangement joins TRBV19 to TRBJ2-2, with D perhaps TRBD1 (8 bases). CDR3 nucleotides: TGTGCCAGTAAGAACAGGGGGGGCACCGGGGAGCTGTTTTTT. Its protein product is CASKNRGGTGELFF.